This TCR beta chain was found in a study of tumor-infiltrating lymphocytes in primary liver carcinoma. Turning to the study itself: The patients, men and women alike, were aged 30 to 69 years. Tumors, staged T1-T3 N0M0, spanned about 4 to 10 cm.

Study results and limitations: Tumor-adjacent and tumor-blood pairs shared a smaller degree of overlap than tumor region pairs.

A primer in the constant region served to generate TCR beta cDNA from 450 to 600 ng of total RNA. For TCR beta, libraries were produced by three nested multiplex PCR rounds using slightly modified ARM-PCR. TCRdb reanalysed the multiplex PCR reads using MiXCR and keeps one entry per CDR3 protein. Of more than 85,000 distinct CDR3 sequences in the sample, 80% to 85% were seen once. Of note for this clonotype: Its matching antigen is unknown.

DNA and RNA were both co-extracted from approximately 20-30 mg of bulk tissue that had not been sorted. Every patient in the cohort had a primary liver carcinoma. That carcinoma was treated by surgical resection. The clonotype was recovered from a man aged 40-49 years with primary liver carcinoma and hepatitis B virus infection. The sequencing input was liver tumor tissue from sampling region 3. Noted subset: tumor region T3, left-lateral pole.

CDR3 amino acids: CASSLPGQEGTGELFF. CDR3 nucleotides: TGTGCCAGCAGTTTACCGGGACAGGAGGGAACCGGGGAGCTGTTTTTT. The chain carries TRBV6-6 and TRBJ2-2, with 8 bases identical to TRBD1. The CDR3 consists of 16 residues. Germline CDR1 reads MNHNY; CDR2 reads SVGAGI (reference sequence). The trim removed 4 bases at V and 5 bases at J, leaving 9 bases unmatched.